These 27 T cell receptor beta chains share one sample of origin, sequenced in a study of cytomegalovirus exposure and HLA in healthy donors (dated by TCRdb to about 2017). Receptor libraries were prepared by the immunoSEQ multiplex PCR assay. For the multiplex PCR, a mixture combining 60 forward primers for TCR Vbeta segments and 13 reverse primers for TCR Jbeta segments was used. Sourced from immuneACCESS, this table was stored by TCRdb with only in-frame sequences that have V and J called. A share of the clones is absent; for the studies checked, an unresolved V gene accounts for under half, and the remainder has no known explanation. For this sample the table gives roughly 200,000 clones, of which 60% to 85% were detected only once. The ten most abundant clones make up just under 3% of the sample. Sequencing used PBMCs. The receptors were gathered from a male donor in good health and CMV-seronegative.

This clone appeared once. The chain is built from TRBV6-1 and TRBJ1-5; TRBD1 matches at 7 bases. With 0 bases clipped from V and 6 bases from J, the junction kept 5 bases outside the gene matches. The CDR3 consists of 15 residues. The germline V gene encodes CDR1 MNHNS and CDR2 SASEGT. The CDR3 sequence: CASSEAQSGGQPQHF. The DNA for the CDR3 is TGTGCCAGCAGTGAAGCGCAGTCAGGGGGTCAGCCCCAGCATTTT.

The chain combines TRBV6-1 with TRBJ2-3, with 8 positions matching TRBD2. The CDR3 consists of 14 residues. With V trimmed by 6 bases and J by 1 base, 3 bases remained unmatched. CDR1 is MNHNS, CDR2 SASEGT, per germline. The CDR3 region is CASRVLAGTDTQYF. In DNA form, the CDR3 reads TGTGCCAGCAGGGTACTAGCGGGCACAGATACGCAGTATTTT.

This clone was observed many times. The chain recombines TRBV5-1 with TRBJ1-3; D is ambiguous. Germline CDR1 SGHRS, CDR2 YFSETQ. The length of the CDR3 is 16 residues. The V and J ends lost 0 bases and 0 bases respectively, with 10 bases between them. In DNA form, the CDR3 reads TGCGCCAGCAGCTTGGCAGGCATATTCTCTGGAAACACCATATATTTT. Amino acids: CASSLAGIFSGNTIYF.

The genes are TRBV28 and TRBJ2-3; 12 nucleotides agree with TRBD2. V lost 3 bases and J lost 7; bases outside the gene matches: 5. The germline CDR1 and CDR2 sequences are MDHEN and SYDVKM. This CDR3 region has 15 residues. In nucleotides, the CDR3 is TGTGCCAGCAGTTTCGGACTAGCGGGAATGAATACGCAGTATTTT. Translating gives CASSFGLAGMNTQYF.

DNA for the CDR3: TGTGCCAGCAGCGGGACAGTCTCTGGAAACACCATATATTTT. Protein product: CASSGTVSGNTIYF. The chain is built from TRBV6-6 and TRBJ1-3, with 7 bases lining up with TRBD1. J gave up 0 bases and V 6 bases, and 2 bases lay outside the gene matches. The CDR3 runs to 14 residues. Germline values: CDR1 MNHNY, CDR2 SVGAGI (reference sequence).

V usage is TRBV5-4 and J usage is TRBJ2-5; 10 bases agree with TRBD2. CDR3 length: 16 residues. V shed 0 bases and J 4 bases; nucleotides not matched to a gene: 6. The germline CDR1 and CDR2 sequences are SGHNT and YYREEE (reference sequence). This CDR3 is CASSLGLAGAAETQYF. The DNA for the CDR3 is TGTGCCAGCAGCTTGGGTCTAGCGGGAGCCGCAGAGACCCAGTACTTC.

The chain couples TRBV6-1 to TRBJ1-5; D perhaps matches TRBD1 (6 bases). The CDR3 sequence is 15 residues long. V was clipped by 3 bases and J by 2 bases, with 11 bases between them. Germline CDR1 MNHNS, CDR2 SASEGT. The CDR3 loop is CASSDNPGGNQPQHF. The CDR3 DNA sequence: TGTGCCAGCAGTGATAACCCAGGGGGCAATCAGCCCCAGCATTTT.

CDR3 bases: TGCGCCAGCAGCTTGGGGGGCCCACCCAATGAGCAGTTCTTC. It codes for CASSLGGPPNEQFF. This sequence joins TRBV5-1 and TRBJ2-1; D is perhaps TRBD1 (5 bases). Trimming stripped 0 bases from V and 6 bases from J, with 10 bases between. CDR3 length: 14 amino acids. From germline, CDR1 is SGHRS and CDR2 YFSETQ.

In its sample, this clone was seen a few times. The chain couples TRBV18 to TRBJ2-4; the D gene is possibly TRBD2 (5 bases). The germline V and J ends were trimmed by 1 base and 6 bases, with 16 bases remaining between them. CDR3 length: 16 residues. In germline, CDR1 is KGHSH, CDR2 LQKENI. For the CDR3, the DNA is TGTGCCAGCTCACCACTCCTCGAGGGCTTGGGAAACATTCAGTACTTC. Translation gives CASSPLLEGLGNIQYF.

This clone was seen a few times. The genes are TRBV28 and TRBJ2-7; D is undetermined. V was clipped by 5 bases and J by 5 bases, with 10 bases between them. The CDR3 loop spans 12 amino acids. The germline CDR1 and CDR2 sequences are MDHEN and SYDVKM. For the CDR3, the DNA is TGTGCCAGCAGTCCCCCCTACGACGAGCAGTACTTC. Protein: CASSPPYDEQYF.

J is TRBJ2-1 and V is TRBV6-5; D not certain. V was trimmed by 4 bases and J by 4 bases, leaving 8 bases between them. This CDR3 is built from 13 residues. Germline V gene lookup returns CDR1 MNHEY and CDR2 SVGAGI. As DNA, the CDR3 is TGTGCCAGCAGTTCCCGTTTTTACAATGAGCAGTTCTTC. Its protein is CASSSRFYNEQFF.

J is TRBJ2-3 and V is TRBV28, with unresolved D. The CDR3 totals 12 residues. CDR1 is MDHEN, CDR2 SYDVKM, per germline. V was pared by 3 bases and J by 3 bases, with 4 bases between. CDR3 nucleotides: TGTGCCAGCAGTTTGGAGACAGATACGCAGTATTTT. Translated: CASSLETDTQYF. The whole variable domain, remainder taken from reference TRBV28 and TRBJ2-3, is DVKVTQSSRYLVKRTGEKVFLECVQDMDHENMFWYRQDPGLGLRLIYFSYDVKMKEKGDIPEGYSVSREKKERFSLILESASTNQTSMYLCASSLETDTQYFGPGTRLTVL.

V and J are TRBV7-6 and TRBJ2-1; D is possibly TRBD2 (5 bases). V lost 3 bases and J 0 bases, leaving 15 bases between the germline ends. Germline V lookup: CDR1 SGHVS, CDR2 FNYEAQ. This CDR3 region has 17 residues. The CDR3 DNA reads TGTGCCAGCAGCTTCGCTCAGACTGGGAGCTCCTACAATGAGCAGTTCTTC. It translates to CASSFAQTGSSYNEQFF.

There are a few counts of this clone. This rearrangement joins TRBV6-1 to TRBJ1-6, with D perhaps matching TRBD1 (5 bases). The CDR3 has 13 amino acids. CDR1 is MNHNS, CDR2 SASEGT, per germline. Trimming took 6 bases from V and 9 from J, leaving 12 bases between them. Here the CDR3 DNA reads TGTGCCAGCAGCGTACTGGGGGGTTCACCCCTCCACTTT. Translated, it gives CASSVLGGSPLHF.

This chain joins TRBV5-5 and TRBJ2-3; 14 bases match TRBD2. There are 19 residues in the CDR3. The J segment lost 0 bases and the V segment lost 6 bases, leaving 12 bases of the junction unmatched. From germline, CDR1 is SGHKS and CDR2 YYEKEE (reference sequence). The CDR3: CASTRPGLAGAGSTDTQYF. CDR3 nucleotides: TGTGCCAGCACCCGACCGGGACTAGCGGGAGCGGGGAGCACAGATACGCAGTATTTT.

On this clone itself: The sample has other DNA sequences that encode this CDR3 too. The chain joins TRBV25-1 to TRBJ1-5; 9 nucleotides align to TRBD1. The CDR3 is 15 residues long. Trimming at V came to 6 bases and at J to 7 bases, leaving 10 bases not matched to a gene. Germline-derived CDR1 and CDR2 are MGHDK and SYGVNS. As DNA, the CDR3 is TGTGCCAGCAGCAGCGGGACAGGGAGCGGACAGCCCCAGCATTTT. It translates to CASSSGTGSGQPQHF.

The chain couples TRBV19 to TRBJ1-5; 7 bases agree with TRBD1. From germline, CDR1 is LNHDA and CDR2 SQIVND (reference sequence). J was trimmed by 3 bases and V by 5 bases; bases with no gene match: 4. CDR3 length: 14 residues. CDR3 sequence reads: CASSAQGYNQPQHF. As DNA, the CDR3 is TGTGCCAGTAGTGCACAGGGGTACAATCAGCCCCAGCATTTT.

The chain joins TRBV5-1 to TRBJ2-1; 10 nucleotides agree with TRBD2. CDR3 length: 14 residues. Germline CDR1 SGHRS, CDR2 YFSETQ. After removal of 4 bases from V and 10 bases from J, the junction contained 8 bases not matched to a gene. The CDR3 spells CASSILAGAEEQFF. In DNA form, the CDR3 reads TGCGCCAGCAGCATCCTAGCGGGGGCGGAGGAGCAGTTCTTC.

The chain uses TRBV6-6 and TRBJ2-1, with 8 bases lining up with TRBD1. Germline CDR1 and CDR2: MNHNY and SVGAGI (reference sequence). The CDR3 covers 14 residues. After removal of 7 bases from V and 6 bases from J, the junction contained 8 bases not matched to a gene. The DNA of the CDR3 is TGTGCCAGCACCCTGGACAGGGCCCGCAATGAGCAGTTCTTC. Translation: CASTLDRARNEQFF.

The CDR3 spells CASIRTSGKNEQFF. The CDR3, as DNA: TGTGCCAGCATCCGGACTAGCGGGAAGAATGAGCAGTTCTTC. This rearrangement joins TRBV28 to TRBJ2-1; 12 nucleotides agree with TRBD2. CDR3 length: 14 residues. CDR1 MDHEN and CDR2 SYDVKM come from the germline V gene. V lost 7 bases, J lost 7 bases, and 5 bases stayed unmatched.

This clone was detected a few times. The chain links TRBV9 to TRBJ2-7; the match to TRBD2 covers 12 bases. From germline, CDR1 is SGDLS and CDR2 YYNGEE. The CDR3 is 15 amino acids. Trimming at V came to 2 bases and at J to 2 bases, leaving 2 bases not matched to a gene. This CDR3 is CASSVGTSGPYEQYF. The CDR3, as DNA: TGTGCCAGCAGCGTGGGGACTAGCGGGCCCTACGAGCAGTACTTC.

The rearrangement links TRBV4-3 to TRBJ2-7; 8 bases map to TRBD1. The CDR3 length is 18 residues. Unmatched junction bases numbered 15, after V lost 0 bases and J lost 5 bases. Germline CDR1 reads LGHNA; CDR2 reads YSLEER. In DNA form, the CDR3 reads TGCGCCAGCAGCCAAGAATTATTGGTACGGGACAGGAGGAACGAGCAGTACTTC. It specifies CASSQELLVRDRRNEQYF.

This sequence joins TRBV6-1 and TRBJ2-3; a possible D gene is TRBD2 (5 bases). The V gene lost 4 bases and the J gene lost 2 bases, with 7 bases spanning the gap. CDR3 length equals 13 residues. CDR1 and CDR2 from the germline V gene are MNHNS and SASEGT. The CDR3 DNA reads TGTGCCAGCAGTGGACTATTCACAGATACGCAGTATTTT. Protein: CASSGLFTDTQYF.

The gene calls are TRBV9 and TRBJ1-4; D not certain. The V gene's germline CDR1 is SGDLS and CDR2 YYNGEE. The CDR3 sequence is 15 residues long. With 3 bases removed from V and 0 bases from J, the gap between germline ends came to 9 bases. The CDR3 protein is CASSAGFSTNEKLFF. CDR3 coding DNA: TGTGCCAGCAGCGCCGGGTTTTCAACTAATGAAAAACTGTTTTTT. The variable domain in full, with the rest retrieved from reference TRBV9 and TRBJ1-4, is DSGVTQTPKHLITATGQRVTLRCSPRSGDLSVYWYQQSLDQGLQFLIQYYNGEERAKGNILERFSAQQFPDLHSELNLSSLELGDSALYFCASSAGFSTNEKLFFGSGTQLSVL.

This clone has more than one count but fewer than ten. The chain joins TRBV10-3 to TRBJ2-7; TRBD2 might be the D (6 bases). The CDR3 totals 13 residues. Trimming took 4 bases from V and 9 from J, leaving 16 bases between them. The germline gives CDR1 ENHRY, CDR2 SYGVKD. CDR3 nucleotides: TGTGCCATCAGTGTGGGGACGGCGGAGGGGCAGTACTTC. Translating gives CAISVGTAEGQYF.

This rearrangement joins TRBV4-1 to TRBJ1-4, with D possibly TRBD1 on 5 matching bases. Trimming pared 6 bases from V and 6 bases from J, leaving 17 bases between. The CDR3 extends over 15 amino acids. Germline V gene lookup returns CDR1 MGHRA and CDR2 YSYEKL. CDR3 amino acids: CASRLLSGGYEKLFF. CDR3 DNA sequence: TGCGCCAGCAGGTTACTGAGCGGGGGATATGAAAAACTGTTTTTT.

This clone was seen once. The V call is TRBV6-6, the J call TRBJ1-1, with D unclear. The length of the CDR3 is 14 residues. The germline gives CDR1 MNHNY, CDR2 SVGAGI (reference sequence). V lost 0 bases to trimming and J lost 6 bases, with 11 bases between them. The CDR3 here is CASSYSRDLSEAFF. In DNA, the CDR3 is TGTGCCAGCAGTTACTCGCGGGATCTCTCTGAAGCTTTCTTT.